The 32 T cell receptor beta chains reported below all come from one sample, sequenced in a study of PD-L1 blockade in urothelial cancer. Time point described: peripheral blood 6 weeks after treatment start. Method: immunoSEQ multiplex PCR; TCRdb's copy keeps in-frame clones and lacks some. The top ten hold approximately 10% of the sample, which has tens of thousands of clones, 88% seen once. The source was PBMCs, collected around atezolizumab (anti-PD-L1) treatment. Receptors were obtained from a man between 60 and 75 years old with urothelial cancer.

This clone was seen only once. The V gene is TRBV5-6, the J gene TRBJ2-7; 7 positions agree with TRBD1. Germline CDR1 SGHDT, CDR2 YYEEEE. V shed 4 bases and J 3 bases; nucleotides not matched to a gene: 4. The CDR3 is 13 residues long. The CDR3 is CASSPGQYYEQYF. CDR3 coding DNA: TGTGCCAGCAGCCCGGGACAGTACTACGAGCAGTACTTC.

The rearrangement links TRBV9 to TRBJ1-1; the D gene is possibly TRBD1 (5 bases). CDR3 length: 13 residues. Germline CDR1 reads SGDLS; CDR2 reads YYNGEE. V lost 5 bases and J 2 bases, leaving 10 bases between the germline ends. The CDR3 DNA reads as TGTGCCAGCAGACAGGAGCTAAACACTGAAGCTTTCTTT. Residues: CASRQELNTEAFF.

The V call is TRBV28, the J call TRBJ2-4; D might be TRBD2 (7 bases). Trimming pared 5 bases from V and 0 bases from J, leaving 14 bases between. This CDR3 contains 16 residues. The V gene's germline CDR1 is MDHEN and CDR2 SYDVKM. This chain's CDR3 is CASSLGGALAKNIQYF. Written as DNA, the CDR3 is TGTGCCAGCAGTCTAGGGGGGGCCTTAGCCAAAAACATTCAGTACTTC.

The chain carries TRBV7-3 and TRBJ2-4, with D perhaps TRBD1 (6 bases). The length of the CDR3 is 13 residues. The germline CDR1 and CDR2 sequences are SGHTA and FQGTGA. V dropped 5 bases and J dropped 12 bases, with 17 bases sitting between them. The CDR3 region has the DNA TGTGCCAGCAGCGCAACCTTACAGGGTACTCAGTACTTC. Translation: CASSATLQGTQYF.

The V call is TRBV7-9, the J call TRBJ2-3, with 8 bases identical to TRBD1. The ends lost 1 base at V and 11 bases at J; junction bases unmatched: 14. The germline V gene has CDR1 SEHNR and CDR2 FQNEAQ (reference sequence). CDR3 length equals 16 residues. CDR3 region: CASSLGRTGRSWKQYF. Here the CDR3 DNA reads TGTGCCAGCAGCTTAGGCCGGACAGGGAGGTCCTGGAAGCAGTATTTT.

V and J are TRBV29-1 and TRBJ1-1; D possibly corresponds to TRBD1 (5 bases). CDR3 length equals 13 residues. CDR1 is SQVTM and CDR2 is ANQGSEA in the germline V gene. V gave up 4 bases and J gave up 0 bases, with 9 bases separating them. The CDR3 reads CSVVRQLNTEAFF. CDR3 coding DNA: TGCAGCGTTGTGAGACAGTTGAACACTGAAGCTTTCTTT.

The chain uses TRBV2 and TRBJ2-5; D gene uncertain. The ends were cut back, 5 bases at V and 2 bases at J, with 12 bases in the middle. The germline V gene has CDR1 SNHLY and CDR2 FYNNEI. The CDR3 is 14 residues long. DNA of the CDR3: TGTGCCAGCAGTCCTTTTCCTCGGCAAGAGACCCAGTACTTC. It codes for CASSPFPRQETQYF.

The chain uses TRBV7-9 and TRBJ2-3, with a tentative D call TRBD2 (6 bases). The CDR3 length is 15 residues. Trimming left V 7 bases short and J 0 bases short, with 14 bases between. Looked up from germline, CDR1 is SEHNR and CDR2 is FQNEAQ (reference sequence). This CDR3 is CASTLGGYSTDTQYF. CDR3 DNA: TGTGCCAGCACCCTGGGGGGTTATAGCACAGATACGCAGTATTTT.

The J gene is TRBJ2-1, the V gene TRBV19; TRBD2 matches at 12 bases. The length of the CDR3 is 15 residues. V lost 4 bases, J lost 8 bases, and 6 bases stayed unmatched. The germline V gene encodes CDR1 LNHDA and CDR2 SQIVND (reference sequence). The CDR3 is CASSTLAGGHDEQFF. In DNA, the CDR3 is TGTGCCAGTAGTACGCTAGCGGGAGGGCATGATGAGCAGTTCTTC.

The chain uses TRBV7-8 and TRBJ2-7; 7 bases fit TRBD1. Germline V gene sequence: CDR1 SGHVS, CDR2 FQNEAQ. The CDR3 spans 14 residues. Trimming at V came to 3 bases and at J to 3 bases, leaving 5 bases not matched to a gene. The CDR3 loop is CASSFNRGFYEQYF. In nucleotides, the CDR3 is TGTGCCAGCAGCTTTAACAGGGGATTCTACGAGCAGTACTTC.

In DNA form, the CDR3 reads TGTGCCAGCAGTTACCTCGCGGGCGGGGGGGCCAATGAGCAGTTCTTC. Amino acids: CASSYLAGGGANEQFF. V usage is TRBV6-5 and J usage is TRBJ2-1; TRBD2 aligns across 9 bases. This CDR3 has 16 amino acids. Germline CDR1 is MNHEY and CDR2 is SVGAGI. J lost 6 bases, V lost 2 bases, and 8 bases had no gene match.

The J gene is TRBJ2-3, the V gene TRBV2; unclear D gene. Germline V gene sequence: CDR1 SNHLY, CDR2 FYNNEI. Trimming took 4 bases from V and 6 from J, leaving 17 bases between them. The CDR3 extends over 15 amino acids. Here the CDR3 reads CASSAIGRHQDTQYF. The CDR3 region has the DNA TGTGCCAGCAGTGCTATTGGCAGGCACCAGGATACGCAGTATTTT.

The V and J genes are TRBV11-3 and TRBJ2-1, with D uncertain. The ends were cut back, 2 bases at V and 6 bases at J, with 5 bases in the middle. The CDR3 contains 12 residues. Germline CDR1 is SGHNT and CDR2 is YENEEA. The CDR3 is CASSLKPNEQFF. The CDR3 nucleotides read TGTGCCAGCAGCTTAAAGCCCAATGAGCAGTTCTTC.

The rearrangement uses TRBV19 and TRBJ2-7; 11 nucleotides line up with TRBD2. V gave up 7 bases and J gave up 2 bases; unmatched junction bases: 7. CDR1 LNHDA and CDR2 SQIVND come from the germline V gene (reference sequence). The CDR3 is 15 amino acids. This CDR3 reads CASIPRLAGTYEQYF. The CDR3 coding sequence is TGTGCCAGTATCCCGAGACTAGCGGGGACCTACGAGCAGTACTTC.

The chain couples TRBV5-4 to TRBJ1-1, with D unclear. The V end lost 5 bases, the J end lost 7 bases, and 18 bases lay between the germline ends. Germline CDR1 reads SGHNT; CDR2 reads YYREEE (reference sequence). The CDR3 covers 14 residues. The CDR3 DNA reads TGTGCCAGCAGAACCGTCCCGGAGGGAGATGAAGCTTTCTTT. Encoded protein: CASRTVPEGDEAFF.

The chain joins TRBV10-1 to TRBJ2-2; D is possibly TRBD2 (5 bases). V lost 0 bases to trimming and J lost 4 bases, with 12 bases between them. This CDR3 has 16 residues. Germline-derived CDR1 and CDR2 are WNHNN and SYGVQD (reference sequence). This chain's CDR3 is CASSESFSDITGELFF. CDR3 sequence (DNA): TGCGCCAGCAGTGAGTCGTTTAGCGACATCACCGGGGAGCTGTTTTTT.

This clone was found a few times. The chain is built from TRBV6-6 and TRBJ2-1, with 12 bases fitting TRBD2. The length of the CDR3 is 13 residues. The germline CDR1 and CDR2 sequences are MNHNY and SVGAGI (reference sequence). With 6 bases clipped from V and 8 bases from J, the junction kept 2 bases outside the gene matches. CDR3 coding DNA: TGTGCCAGCAGGCGACTAGCGGGGGATGAGCAGTTCTTC. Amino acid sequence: CASRRLAGDEQFF.

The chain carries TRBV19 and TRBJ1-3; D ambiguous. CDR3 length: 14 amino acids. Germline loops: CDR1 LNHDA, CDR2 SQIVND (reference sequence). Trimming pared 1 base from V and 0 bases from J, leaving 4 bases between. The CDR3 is CASSIGVSGNTIYF. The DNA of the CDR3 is TGTGCCAGTAGTATAGGAGTCTCTGGAAACACCATATATTTT.

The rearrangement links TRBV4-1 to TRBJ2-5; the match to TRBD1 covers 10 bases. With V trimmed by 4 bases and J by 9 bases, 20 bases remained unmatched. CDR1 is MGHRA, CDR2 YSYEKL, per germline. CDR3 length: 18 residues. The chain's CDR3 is CASSRRGRQGAEGWAQYF. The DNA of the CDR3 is TGCGCCAGCAGCCGTCGGGGGCGACAGGGGGCCGAGGGTTGGGCCCAGTACTTC.

CDR3 DNA sequence: TGTGCCAGCAGTTTACTAACTAGCGGGAGGGCGATAGATACGCAGTATTTT. It translates to CASSLLTSGRAIDTQYF. V is TRBV28 and J is TRBJ2-3, with TRBD2 identical over 13 bases. This CDR3 spans 17 amino acids. CDR1 is MDHEN and CDR2 is SYDVKM in the germline V gene. V lost 2 bases, J lost 5 bases, and 7 bases stayed unmatched.

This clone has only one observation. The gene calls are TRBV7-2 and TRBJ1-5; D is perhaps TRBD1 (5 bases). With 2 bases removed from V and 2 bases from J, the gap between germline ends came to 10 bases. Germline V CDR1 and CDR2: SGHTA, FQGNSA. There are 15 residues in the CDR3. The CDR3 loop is CASSLRIGGNQPQHF. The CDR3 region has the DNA TGTGCCAGCAGCTTAAGAATAGGGGGCAATCAGCCCCAGCATTTT.

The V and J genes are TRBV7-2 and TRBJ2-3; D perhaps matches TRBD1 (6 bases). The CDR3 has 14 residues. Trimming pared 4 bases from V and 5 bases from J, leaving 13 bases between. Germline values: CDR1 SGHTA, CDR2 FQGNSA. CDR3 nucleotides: TGTGCCAGCAGCTCCGACAGGTTTATAGATACGCAGTATTTT. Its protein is CASSSDRFIDTQYF.

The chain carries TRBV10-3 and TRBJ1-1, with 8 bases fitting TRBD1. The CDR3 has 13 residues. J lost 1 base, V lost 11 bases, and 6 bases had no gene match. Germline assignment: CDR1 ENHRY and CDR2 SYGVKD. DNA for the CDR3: TGTGCCTCGTCGGGACAGGAGAACACTGAAGCTTTCTTT. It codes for CASSGQENTEAFF.

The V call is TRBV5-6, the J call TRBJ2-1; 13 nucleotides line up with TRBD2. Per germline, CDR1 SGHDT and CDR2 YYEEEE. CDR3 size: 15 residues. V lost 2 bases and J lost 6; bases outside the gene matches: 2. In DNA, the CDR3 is TGTGCCAGCAGCTTCGGACTAGCGGGAGTCAATGAGCAGTTCTTC. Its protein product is CASSFGLAGVNEQFF.

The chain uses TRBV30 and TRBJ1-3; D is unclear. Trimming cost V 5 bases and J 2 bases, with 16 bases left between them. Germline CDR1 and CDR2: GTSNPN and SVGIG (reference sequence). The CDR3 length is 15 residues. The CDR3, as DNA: TGTGCCTGGGGCACCTCCCGTCTGGCTGGAAACACCATATATTTT. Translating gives CAWGTSRLAGNTIYF.

CDR3 residues: CASSFGGRAQHF. As DNA, the CDR3 is TGTGCCAGCAGTTTCGGGGGTAGGGCCCAGCATTTT. This chain connects TRBV28 to TRBJ1-5; TRBD1 might be the D (5 bases). In germline, CDR1 is MDHEN, CDR2 SYDVKM. Trimming left V 3 bases short and J 11 bases short, with 11 bases between. The CDR3 has 12 residues.

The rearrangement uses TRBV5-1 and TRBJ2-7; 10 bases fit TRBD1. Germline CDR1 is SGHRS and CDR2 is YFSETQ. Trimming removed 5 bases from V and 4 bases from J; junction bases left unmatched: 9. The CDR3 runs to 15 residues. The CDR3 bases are TGCGCCAGCAGGCGGGCCGGGACAGGGGTTTACGAGCAGTACTTC. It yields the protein CASRRAGTGVYEQYF.

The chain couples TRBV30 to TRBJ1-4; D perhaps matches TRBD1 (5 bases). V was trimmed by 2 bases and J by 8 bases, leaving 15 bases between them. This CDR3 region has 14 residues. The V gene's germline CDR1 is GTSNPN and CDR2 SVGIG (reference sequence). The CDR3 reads CAWSFGGDVEKLFF. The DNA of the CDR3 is TGTGCCTGGAGTTTTGGAGGGGATGTGGAAAAACTGTTTTTT.

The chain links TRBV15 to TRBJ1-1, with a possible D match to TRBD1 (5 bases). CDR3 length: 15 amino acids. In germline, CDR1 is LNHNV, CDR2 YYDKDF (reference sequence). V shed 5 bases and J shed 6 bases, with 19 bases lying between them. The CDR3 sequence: CATSSYRTYGPEAFF. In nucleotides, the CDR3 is TGTGCCACCAGCTCTTACAGGACATACGGACCTGAAGCTTTCTTT.

The CDR3 DNA reads TGCGCCAGCAGCCAAGCAGGGGGCTGGCTAGCGGGAGAGGCCTGGGAGCTGTTTTTT. Translating it yields CASSQAGGWLAGEAWELFF. The V and J genes are TRBV4-3 and TRBJ2-2; 10 bases align to TRBD2. This CDR3 spans 19 amino acids. The germline gives CDR1 LGHNA, CDR2 YSLEER. Trimming removed 1 base from V and 9 bases from J; junction bases left unmatched: 17.

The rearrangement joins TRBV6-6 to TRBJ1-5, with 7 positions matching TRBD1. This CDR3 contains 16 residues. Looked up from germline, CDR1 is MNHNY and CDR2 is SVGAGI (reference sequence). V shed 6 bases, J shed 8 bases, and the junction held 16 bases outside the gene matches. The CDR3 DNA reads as TGTGCCAGCAGATCATCGACAGGGCGGGTTAGGAAGCCCCAGCATTTT. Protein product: CASRSSTGRVRKPQHF.

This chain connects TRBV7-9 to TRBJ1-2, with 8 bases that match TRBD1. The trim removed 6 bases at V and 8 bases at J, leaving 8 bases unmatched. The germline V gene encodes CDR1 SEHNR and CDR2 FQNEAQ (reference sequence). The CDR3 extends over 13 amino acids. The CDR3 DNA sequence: TGTGCCAGCAGAGGGACAGGCCTCGGGGGCTACACCTTC. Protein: CASRGTGLGGYTF.